These 15 T cell receptor beta chains came from one sample sequenced in a study of T cells in narcolepsy. The repertoire was sequenced with immunoSEQ multiplex PCR; TCRdb's copy has only in-frame clones and lacks some. The sample consists of nearly 35,000 clones, 80% of them appearing once. Sample: memory (CD45RA-) CD4+ T cells from blood. All receptors derive from a human donor in good health.

The sample holds a few counts of this clone. This sequence joins TRBV7-3 and TRBJ2-5, with 7 nucleotides matching TRBD2. V dropped 6 bases and J dropped 1; count of bases not matched to a gene: 8. From germline, CDR1 is SGHTA and CDR2 FQGTGA. The CDR3 runs 15 residues. For the CDR3, the DNA is TGTGCCAGCAGTTTACGGGGGGTTGCCCAAGAGACCCAGTACTTC. Encoded protein: CASSLRGVAQETQYF.

V usage is TRBV19 and J usage is TRBJ1-2; 8 bases line up with TRBD1. This CDR3 comprises 13 residues. From germline, CDR1 is LNHDA and CDR2 SQIVND (reference sequence). Trimming removed 4 bases from V and 4 bases from J; junction bases left unmatched: 2. The CDR3 loop reads CASSTQGAYGYTF. CDR3 coding DNA: TGTGCCAGTAGTACCCAGGGGGCCTATGGCTACACCTTC.

This clone appeared once. The genes are TRBV11-2 and TRBJ2-2; 10 bases are shared with TRBD2. Germline lookup yields CDR1 SGHAT and CDR2 FQNNGV. The CDR3 is 16 residues long. The ends lost 2 bases at V and 1 base at J; junction bases unmatched: 1. CDR3: CASSLWTSGNTGELFF. DNA for the CDR3: TGTGCCAGCAGCTTATGGACTAGCGGGAACACCGGGGAGCTGTTTTTT.

The chain links TRBV7-3 to TRBJ2-5; D perhaps matches TRBD1 (6 bases). The V end lost 5 bases, the J end lost 0 bases, and 10 bases lay between the germline ends. Germline assignment: CDR1 SGHTA and CDR2 FQGTGA. The CDR3 spans 14 residues. CDR3 sequence reads: CASSLDRYQETQYF. The CDR3 DNA reads TGTGCCAGCAGCCTCGACAGGTACCAAGAGACCCAGTACTTC.

The chain couples TRBV4-2 to TRBJ2-7; the D gene is possibly TRBD2 (6 bases). Germline V gene data show CDR1 as LGHNA and CDR2 as YNFKEQ. The CDR3 consists of 12 residues. Between the trimmed V and J ends, which lost 2 bases and 6 bases, there was a span of 8 bases. CDR3 DNA sequence: TGTGCCAGCAGCCAAATCGGGGGCGAGCAGTACTTC. Translated: CASSQIGGEQYF.

The chain carries TRBV12-5 and TRBJ1-2; 7 bases line up with TRBD1. This CDR3 has 15 amino acids. Germline CDR1 reads LGHNT; CDR2 reads FRNRAP. Germline trimming cut 7 bases from V and 1 base from J; bases unmatched to any gene: 9. CDR3 nucleotide sequence: TGTGCTAGTGCCCGGGGAGGGGGCCTTAACTATGGCTACACCTTC. This translates into CASARGGGLNYGYTF.

The gene calls are TRBV6-5 and TRBJ2-7, with 7 bases aligning to TRBD1. V shed 0 bases, J shed 5 bases, and the junction held 1 base outside the gene matches. Looked up from germline, CDR1 is MNHEY and CDR2 is SVGAGI. The CDR3 has 13 residues. The CDR3 spells CASSYSTGHEQYF. In DNA form, the CDR3 reads TGTGCCAGCAGTTACTCGACAGGGCACGAGCAGTACTTC.

This clone was observed a few times. The chain employs TRBV28 and TRBJ2-1; D possibly corresponds to TRBD2 (6 bases). From germline, CDR1 is MDHEN and CDR2 SYDVKM. The V gene lost 8 bases and the J gene lost 4 bases, with 12 bases spanning the gap. The CDR3 is 13 amino acids. As DNA, the CDR3 is TGTGCCAGCTACTCCAGCGGGTACAATGAGCAGTTCTTC. Translated: CASYSSGYNEQFF.

This clone was detected only a few times. This chain uses TRBV18 with TRBJ2-7, with a possible D match to TRBD1 (6 bases). This CDR3 has 12 amino acids. The V end lost 8 bases, the J end lost 6 bases, and 14 bases lay between the germline ends. Germline-derived CDR1 and CDR2 are KGHSH and LQKENI. In DNA, the CDR3 is TGTGCCAGCACAACAGGGTCTGGCGAGCAGTACTTC. Amino acids: CASTTGSGEQYF. Drawing the rest from reference TRBV18 and TRBJ2-7, the complete variable domain is NAGVMQNPRHLVRRRGQEARLRCSPMKGHSHVYWYRQLPEEGLKFMVYLQKENIIDESGMPKERFSAEFPKEGPSILRIQQVVRGDSAAYFCASTTGSGEQYFGPGTRLTVT.

The CDR3 DNA reads as TGTGCCACCAGCAGAGATCTTGTCCTCGGAGCCGGGGAGCTGTTTTTT. This encodes CATSRDLVLGAGELFF. The J gene is TRBJ2-2, the V gene TRBV15, with unresolved D. The V end lost 0 bases, the J end lost 6 bases, and 14 bases lay between the germline ends. Germline-derived CDR1 and CDR2 are LNHNV and YYDKDF (reference sequence). The CDR3 length is 16 residues.

This clone was found a few times. The V gene is TRBV14, the J gene TRBJ2-7; D gene unclear. CDR3 length: 11 amino acids. From germline, CDR1 is SGHDN and CDR2 FVKESK. V was pared by 2 bases and J by 5 bases, with 4 bases between. The CDR3 loop reads CASSQRNEQYF. The CDR3 nucleotides read TGTGCCAGCAGCCAAAGGAACGAGCAGTACTTC.

V is TRBV6-1 and J is TRBJ1-4; D is uncertain. This CDR3 has 11 residues. Germline V gene sequence: CDR1 MNHNS, CDR2 SASEGT. Between the trimmed V and J ends, which lost 5 bases and 15 bases, there was a span of 13 bases. The CDR3 loop is CASSSESIVFF. The CDR3 nucleotides read TGTGCCAGCAGTTCAGAAAGTATTGTGTTTTTT.

This clone has just a few counts. The chain carries TRBV7-6 and TRBJ1-2; 8 positions agree with TRBD1. The ends lost 4 bases at V and 4 bases at J; junction bases unmatched: 11. The germline gives CDR1 SGHVS, CDR2 FNYEAQ. The CDR3 runs to 16 residues. The CDR3, as DNA: TGTGCCAGCAGCTCAGCAGGGGGCGCGACCCCCTATGGCTACACCTTC. It translates to CASSSAGGATPYGYTF.

V gene TRBV6-5 combines with J gene TRBJ2-5, with D perhaps TRBD1 (6 bases). CDR1 is MNHEY and CDR2 is SVGAGI in the germline V gene. V shed 5 bases and J shed 4 bases, with 17 bases lying between them. The CDR3 is made up of 15 amino acids. The CDR3 DNA sequence: TGTGCCAGCAGTCCCGTCAGGGGAATTTCAGAGACCCAGTACTTC. The encoded protein is CASSPVRGISETQYF.

The chain joins TRBV6-5 to TRBJ2-7; unclear D gene. Trimming removed 0 bases at V and 1 base at J, with 4 bases between. The CDR3 consists of 13 residues. Per the germline V gene, CDR1 is MNHEY and CDR2 is SVGAGI. The CDR3 is CASSYSGSYEQYF. The DNA of the CDR3 is TGTGCCAGCAGTTACTCAGGGTCCTACGAGCAGTACTTC.